These 27 T cell receptor beta chains came from one sample sequenced in a study of OX40 agonist ivuxolimab in advanced cancers. Data came from immunoSEQ multiplex PCR; TCRdb stores just in-frame clones and leaves some out. The sample shows 40,000 or so clones, approximately 86% of them seen only once. Material: CD4+ or CD8+ T cells sorted from blood, obtained in a trial of the OX40 agonist ivuxolimab. Every receptor here comes from an adult with an advanced solid tumor such as melanoma, head and neck, liver or kidney cancer.

The chain uses TRBV7-9 and TRBJ2-7; perhaps D is TRBD1 or TRBD2 (6 bases each). The V gene lost 1 base and the J gene lost 5 bases, with 15 bases spanning the gap. This CDR3 has 15 residues. Germline CDR1 is SEHNR and CDR2 is FQNEAQ (reference sequence). This CDR3 reads CASSLEVKGEDEQYF. In nucleotides, the CDR3 is TGTGCCAGCAGCTTAGAGGTCAAGGGGGAGGACGAGCAGTACTTC. The full variable domain, rest sourced from reference TRBV7-9 and TRBJ2-7, is DTGVSQNPRHKITKRGQNVTFRCDPISEHNRLYWYRQTLGQGPEFLTYFQNEAQLEKSRLLSDRFSAERPKGSFSTLEIQRTEQGDSAMYLCASSLEVKGEDEQYFGPGTRLTVT.

This chain uses TRBV4-3 with TRBJ2-6; D not resolved. This CDR3 has 17 residues. Germline-derived CDR1 and CDR2 are LGHNA and YSLEER. The V end was cut by 1 base, the J end by 4 bases, with 14 bases between. CDR3: CASSQVFPPSGANVLTF. CDR3 nucleotides: TGCGCCAGCAGCCAAGTCTTTCCACCCTCCGGGGCCAACGTCCTGACTTTC.

This rearrangement joins TRBV13 to TRBJ1-2; no firm D call. V was trimmed by 3 bases and J by 0 bases, leaving 5 bases between them. The CDR3 consists of 13 residues. CDR1 is PRHDT, CDR2 FYEKMQ, per germline (reference sequence). As DNA, the CDR3 is TGTGCCAGCAGCTTGGGAGCTAACTATGGCTACACCTTC. Translation: CASSLGANYGYTF.

The J gene is TRBJ1-2, the V gene TRBV29-1, with D unclear. Germline V CDR1 and CDR2: SQVTM, ANQGSEA. The length of the CDR3 is 15 residues. Between the trimmed V and J ends, which lost 4 bases and 2 bases, there was a span of 17 bases. The CDR3, as DNA: TGCAGCGTTGTCTCAGACGAACACTTAAACTATGGCTACACCTTC. It specifies CSVVSDEHLNYGYTF.

The rearrangement joins TRBV6-6 to TRBJ1-1; D unclear. The ends were cut back, 5 bases at V and 1 base at J, with 8 bases in the middle. Germline V lookup: CDR1 MNHNY, CDR2 SVGAGI (reference sequence). The CDR3 covers 13 residues. CDR3 sequence reads: CASSLDRNTEAFF. CDR3 DNA sequence: TGTGCCAGCAGTCTGGACCGGAACACTGAAGCTTTCTTT.

The CDR3 region has the DNA TGTGCCAGCAGTTTTTTTGCGGGGGGGCTCGAGCAGTACTTC. It specifies CASSFFAGGLEQYF. The genes are TRBV27 and TRBJ2-7; 9 bases are shared with TRBD2. The germline gives CDR1 MNHEY, CDR2 SMNVEV (reference sequence). This CDR3 has 14 residues. Trimming removed 3 bases from V and 6 bases from J; junction bases left unmatched: 6.

This chain links TRBV11-2 with TRBJ1-2, with unresolved D. The V end was cut by 7 bases, the J end by 8 bases, with 20 bases between. CDR3 length: 14 residues. Germline V gene lookup returns CDR1 SGHAT and CDR2 FQNNGV. The CDR3 DNA sequence: TGTGCCAGCAACAACCAACGAAGCGCGGCCGGCTACACCTTC. Protein: CASNNQRSAAGYTF. The entire variable domain, with the rest obtained from reference TRBV11-2 and TRBJ1-2, is as follows: EAGVAQSPRYKIIEKRQSVAFWCNPISGHATLYWYQQILGQGPKLLIQFQNNGVVDDSQLPKDRFSAERLKGVDSTLKIQPAKLEDSAVYLCASNNQRSAAGYTFGSGTRLTVV.

V is TRBV5-6 and J is TRBJ1-3, with 7 bases aligning to TRBD1. V lost 2 bases and J lost 4; bases outside the gene matches: 3. CDR1 and CDR2 from the germline V gene are SGHDT and YYEEEE. CDR3 length equals 14 residues. CDR3 coding DNA: TGTGCCAGCAGCTTACAGGGGATAGGAAACACCATATATTTT. Translated: CASSLQGIGNTIYF.

This chain connects TRBV21-1 to TRBJ1-2; the D call in the table, TRBD1, was not verified against the DNA. TRBV21-1 is listed as a pseudogene. CDR3 size: 16 residues. The CDR3 DNA reads TGTGCCAGCAGAGGACACCGGAACCCATGGGCCTATGGCTACACCTTC. It encodes CASRGHRNPWAYGYTF.

This clone was found once. The chain has TRBV5-1 and TRBJ1-5, with TRBD1 identical over 7 bases. The V gene's germline CDR1 is SGHRS and CDR2 YFSETQ. CDR3 size: 15 residues. The V gene end was trimmed by 2 bases and the J gene end by 5 bases; junction bases not matched to a gene: 7. The CDR3 DNA sequence: TGCGCCAGCAGCTTTTATCCAGGGGGGGATCAGCCCCAGCATTTT. It translates to CASSFYPGGDQPQHF.

The chain carries TRBV9 and TRBJ2-2; TRBD2 agrees at 7 bases. The V and J ends lost 3 bases and 3 bases, in that order; junction bases with no gene match: 8. From germline, CDR1 is SGDLS and CDR2 YYNGEE. The CDR3 totals 16 residues. The CDR3 loop is CASSATAGRHTGELFF. As DNA, the CDR3 is TGTGCCAGCAGCGCAACAGCGGGGAGGCACACCGGGGAGCTGTTTTTT.

The sample holds one count of this clone. The chain has TRBV7-9 and TRBJ2-3; D gene uncertain. The germline CDR1 and CDR2 sequences are SEHNR and FQNEAQ (reference sequence). The CDR3 totals 15 residues. Trimming shortened V by 1 base and J by 2 bases, and 10 bases separated the two germline ends. The CDR3 is CASSLEGGYTDTQYF. The CDR3 nucleotides read TGTGCCAGCAGCTTAGAGGGTGGATACACAGATACGCAGTATTTT.

V gene TRBV18 combines with J gene TRBJ2-7, with D perhaps matching TRBD2 (7 bases). The germline CDR1 and CDR2 sequences are KGHSH and LQKENI. The CDR3 sequence is 16 residues long. The ends were cut back, 1 base at V and 4 bases at J, with 17 bases in the middle. The CDR3 DNA reads TGTGCCAGCTCACCACTATATACCCGGGGGGCGTACGAGCAGTACTTC. Encoded protein: CASSPLYTRGAYEQYF. The full variable domain, with the rest looked up from reference TRBV18 and TRBJ2-7, is NAGVMQNPRHLVRRRGQEARLRCSPMKGHSHVYWYRQLPEEGLKFMVYLQKENIIDESGMPKERFSAEFPKEGPSILRIQQVVRGDSAAYFCASSPLYTRGAYEQYFGPGTRLTVT.

The V and J genes are TRBV6-5 and TRBJ2-7; the D is unclear. V lost 8 bases and J 2 bases, leaving 13 bases between the germline ends. The CDR3 loop spans 13 amino acids. Per the germline V gene, CDR1 is MNHEY and CDR2 is SVGAGI. The CDR3 reads CASDDSLTYEQYF. The DNA of the CDR3 is TGTGCCAGCGACGACTCTCTTACCTACGAGCAGTACTTC.

The V and J genes are TRBV19 and TRBJ2-3; no firm D call. In germline, CDR1 is LNHDA, CDR2 SQIVND (reference sequence). This CDR3 is built from 14 residues. The V gene lost 3 bases and the J gene lost 5 bases, with 12 bases spanning the gap. The CDR3 DNA sequence: TGTGCCAGTAGTATGGAAGGTGCCCAAGATACGCAGTATTTT. Amino acids: CASSMEGAQDTQYF.

The gene calls are TRBV5-1 and TRBJ2-5; 8 nucleotides match TRBD1. CDR3 length: 14 amino acids. J lost 5 bases, V lost 4 bases, and 7 bases had no gene match. CDR1 and CDR2 from the germline V gene are SGHRS and YFSETQ. The CDR3 loop reads CASSGRGRKETQYF. As DNA, the CDR3 is TGCGCCAGCAGCGGCAGGGGGCGGAAGGAGACCCAGTACTTC.

Note on this clone: The CDR3 does not close with the conserved phenylalanine or tryptophan, likely indicating a read error. The V gene is TRBV5-8, the J gene TRBJ1-6; the D is unclear. The germline V gene has CDR1 SGHTS and CDR2 YDEGEE. Trimming took 2 bases from V and 0 from J, leaving 9 bases between them. The CDR3 sequence is 16 residues long. CDR3 nucleotides: TGTGCCAGCAGCTTACCCCGGAACTCCTATAATTCACCCCTCCACCTT. Translation gives CASSLPRNSYNSPLHL.

This clone was counted ten times or more. V usage is TRBV6-5 and J usage is TRBJ2-2, with D unresolved. In germline, CDR1 is MNHEY, CDR2 SVGAGI. This CDR3 is built from 13 residues. Trimming removed 7 bases from V and 7 bases from J, with 13 bases in between. The DNA for the CDR3 is TGTGCCAGCAACGAATTCGGTTTCGGGGAGCTGTTTTTT. Residues: CASNEFGFGELFF.

V is TRBV7-6 and J is TRBJ2-7; no definite D call. The CDR3 totals 14 residues. Germline V lookup: CDR1 SGHVS, CDR2 FNYEAQ. V was clipped by 3 bases and J by 4 bases, with 13 bases between them. CDR3 region: CASSFYYGSYEQYF. In DNA, the CDR3 is TGTGCCAGCAGCTTCTACTACGGGTCATACGAGCAGTACTTC.

The V gene is TRBV9, the J gene TRBJ2-2, with TRBD2 matching 7 bases. Germline loops: CDR1 SGDLS, CDR2 YYNGEE. There are 15 residues in the CDR3. The junction had 4 bases not matched to a gene; V was cut back by 4 bases and J by 1 base. The CDR3, as DNA: TGTGCCAGCAGCCTCCAGCGGGGGAACACCGGGGAGCTGTTTTTT. Its translation is CASSLQRGNTGELFF. The full variable domain, its missing parts supplied by reference TRBV9 and TRBJ2-2, is DSGVTQTPKHLITATGQRVTLRCSPRSGDLSVYWYQQSLDQGLQFLIQYYNGEERAKGNILERFSAQQFPDLHSELNLSSLELGDSALYFCASSLQRGNTGELFFGEGSRLTVL.

The chain recombines TRBV14 with TRBJ2-1; 8 bases agree with TRBD1. Germline V lookup: CDR1 SGHDN, CDR2 FVKESK. The CDR3 runs to 17 residues. J was trimmed by 8 bases and V by 4 bases; bases with no gene match: 16. The DNA of the CDR3 is TGTGCCAGCAGCCCTTGGGAAAGGACAGGGCCTGAGGATGAGCAGTTCTTC. It specifies CASSPWERTGPEDEQFF.

Concerning this clone: One junction end does not reproduce the germline sequence, and a read error may be involved. The rearrangement links TRBV5-1 to TRBJ2-3; D is possibly TRBD1 or TRBD2 (5 bases each). Germline V lookup: CDR1 SGHRS, CDR2 YFSETQ. The CDR3 spans 15 residues. As DNA, the CDR3 is TGTGCCAGCAGCCCTGCCTGGGGGATCACAGATACGCAGTATTTT. Translated: CASSPAWGITDTQYF.

This chain connects TRBV19 to TRBJ1-2, with D possibly matching TRBD1 (6 bases). The germline gives CDR1 LNHDA, CDR2 SQIVND (reference sequence). The CDR3 consists of 16 residues. V was clipped by 7 bases and J by 5 bases, with 23 bases between them. The CDR3 reads CASIPQSQTRGYGYTF. The CDR3 DNA sequence: TGTGCCAGTATCCCCCAATCCCAAACAAGGGGGTATGGCTACACCTTC.

The chain joins TRBV7-8 to TRBJ2-7; 13 bases map to TRBD2. This CDR3 comprises 15 residues. Germline CDR1 reads SGHVS; CDR2 reads FQNEAQ. V was clipped by 2 bases and J by 3 bases; unmatched bases: 1. This chain's CDR3 is CASSLTSGGDYEQYF. CDR3 DNA: TGTGCCAGCAGCTTAACTAGCGGGGGGGACTACGAGCAGTACTTC.

J is TRBJ1-2 and V is TRBV6-1; D unresolved. CDR1 is MNHNS and CDR2 is SASEGT in the germline V gene. The length of the CDR3 is 16 residues. Trimming left V 0 bases short and J 2 bases short, with 13 bases between. CDR3 DNA sequence: TGTGCCAGCAGTGAAGCCGATCAGGTGGGCAACTATGGCTACACCTTC. This codes for CASSEADQVGNYGYTF.

The chain couples TRBV29-1 to TRBJ2-6, with D uncertain. Germline V gives CDR1 SQVTM, CDR2 ANQGSEA. V was trimmed by 5 bases and J by 0 bases, leaving 11 bases between them. There are 15 residues in the CDR3. The CDR3 DNA reads TGCAGCGTTACCCAGGTCGGCTCTGGGGCCAACGTCCTGACTTTC. It specifies CSVTQVGSGANVLTF.

The chain carries TRBV7-6 and TRBJ1-1; D remains unclear. V lost 5 bases to trimming and J lost 0 bases, with 10 bases between them. The CDR3 is 14 amino acids. CDR1 is SGHVS and CDR2 is FNYEAQ in the germline V gene. CDR3 nucleotide sequence: TGTGCCAGCAGCAAATGGCATGTGAACACTGAAGCTTTCTTT. Translated: CASSKWHVNTEAFF.